Included here is one T cell receptor (beta chain) sequence, with context. Its antigen is unidentified. Vbeta (60) and Jbeta (13) primers were used in the PCR. Profiling relied on immunoSEQ multiplex PCR, and the TCRdb table lists in-frame clones only, not all of them. Of about 180,000 clones listed, roughly 82% were seen once; the top ten hold 1.5%. The germline CDR1 and CDR2 sequences are SGHRS and YFSETQ. The CDR3 sequence is 15 residues long. V lost 0 bases and J 10 bases, leaving 17 bases between the germline ends. These data come from a study of cytomegalovirus exposure and HLA in healthy donors. General study results and limits: A link between a missense DCLRE1C variant and TCR beta V- and J-gene trimming emerged from a later analysis. Sequencing likely produced, as an artifact, a cluster of highly shared sequence variants.

Input material: PBMCs. This rearrangement joins TRBV5-1 to TRBJ2-1; a possible D gene is TRBD1 (5 bases). The source of this sequence is a middle-aged man in good health and CMV-seronegative. The CDR3 is CASSLELVGQGEQFF. In nucleotides, the CDR3 is TGCGCCAGCAGCTTGGAATTAGTCGGACAAGGGGAGCAGTTCTTC.